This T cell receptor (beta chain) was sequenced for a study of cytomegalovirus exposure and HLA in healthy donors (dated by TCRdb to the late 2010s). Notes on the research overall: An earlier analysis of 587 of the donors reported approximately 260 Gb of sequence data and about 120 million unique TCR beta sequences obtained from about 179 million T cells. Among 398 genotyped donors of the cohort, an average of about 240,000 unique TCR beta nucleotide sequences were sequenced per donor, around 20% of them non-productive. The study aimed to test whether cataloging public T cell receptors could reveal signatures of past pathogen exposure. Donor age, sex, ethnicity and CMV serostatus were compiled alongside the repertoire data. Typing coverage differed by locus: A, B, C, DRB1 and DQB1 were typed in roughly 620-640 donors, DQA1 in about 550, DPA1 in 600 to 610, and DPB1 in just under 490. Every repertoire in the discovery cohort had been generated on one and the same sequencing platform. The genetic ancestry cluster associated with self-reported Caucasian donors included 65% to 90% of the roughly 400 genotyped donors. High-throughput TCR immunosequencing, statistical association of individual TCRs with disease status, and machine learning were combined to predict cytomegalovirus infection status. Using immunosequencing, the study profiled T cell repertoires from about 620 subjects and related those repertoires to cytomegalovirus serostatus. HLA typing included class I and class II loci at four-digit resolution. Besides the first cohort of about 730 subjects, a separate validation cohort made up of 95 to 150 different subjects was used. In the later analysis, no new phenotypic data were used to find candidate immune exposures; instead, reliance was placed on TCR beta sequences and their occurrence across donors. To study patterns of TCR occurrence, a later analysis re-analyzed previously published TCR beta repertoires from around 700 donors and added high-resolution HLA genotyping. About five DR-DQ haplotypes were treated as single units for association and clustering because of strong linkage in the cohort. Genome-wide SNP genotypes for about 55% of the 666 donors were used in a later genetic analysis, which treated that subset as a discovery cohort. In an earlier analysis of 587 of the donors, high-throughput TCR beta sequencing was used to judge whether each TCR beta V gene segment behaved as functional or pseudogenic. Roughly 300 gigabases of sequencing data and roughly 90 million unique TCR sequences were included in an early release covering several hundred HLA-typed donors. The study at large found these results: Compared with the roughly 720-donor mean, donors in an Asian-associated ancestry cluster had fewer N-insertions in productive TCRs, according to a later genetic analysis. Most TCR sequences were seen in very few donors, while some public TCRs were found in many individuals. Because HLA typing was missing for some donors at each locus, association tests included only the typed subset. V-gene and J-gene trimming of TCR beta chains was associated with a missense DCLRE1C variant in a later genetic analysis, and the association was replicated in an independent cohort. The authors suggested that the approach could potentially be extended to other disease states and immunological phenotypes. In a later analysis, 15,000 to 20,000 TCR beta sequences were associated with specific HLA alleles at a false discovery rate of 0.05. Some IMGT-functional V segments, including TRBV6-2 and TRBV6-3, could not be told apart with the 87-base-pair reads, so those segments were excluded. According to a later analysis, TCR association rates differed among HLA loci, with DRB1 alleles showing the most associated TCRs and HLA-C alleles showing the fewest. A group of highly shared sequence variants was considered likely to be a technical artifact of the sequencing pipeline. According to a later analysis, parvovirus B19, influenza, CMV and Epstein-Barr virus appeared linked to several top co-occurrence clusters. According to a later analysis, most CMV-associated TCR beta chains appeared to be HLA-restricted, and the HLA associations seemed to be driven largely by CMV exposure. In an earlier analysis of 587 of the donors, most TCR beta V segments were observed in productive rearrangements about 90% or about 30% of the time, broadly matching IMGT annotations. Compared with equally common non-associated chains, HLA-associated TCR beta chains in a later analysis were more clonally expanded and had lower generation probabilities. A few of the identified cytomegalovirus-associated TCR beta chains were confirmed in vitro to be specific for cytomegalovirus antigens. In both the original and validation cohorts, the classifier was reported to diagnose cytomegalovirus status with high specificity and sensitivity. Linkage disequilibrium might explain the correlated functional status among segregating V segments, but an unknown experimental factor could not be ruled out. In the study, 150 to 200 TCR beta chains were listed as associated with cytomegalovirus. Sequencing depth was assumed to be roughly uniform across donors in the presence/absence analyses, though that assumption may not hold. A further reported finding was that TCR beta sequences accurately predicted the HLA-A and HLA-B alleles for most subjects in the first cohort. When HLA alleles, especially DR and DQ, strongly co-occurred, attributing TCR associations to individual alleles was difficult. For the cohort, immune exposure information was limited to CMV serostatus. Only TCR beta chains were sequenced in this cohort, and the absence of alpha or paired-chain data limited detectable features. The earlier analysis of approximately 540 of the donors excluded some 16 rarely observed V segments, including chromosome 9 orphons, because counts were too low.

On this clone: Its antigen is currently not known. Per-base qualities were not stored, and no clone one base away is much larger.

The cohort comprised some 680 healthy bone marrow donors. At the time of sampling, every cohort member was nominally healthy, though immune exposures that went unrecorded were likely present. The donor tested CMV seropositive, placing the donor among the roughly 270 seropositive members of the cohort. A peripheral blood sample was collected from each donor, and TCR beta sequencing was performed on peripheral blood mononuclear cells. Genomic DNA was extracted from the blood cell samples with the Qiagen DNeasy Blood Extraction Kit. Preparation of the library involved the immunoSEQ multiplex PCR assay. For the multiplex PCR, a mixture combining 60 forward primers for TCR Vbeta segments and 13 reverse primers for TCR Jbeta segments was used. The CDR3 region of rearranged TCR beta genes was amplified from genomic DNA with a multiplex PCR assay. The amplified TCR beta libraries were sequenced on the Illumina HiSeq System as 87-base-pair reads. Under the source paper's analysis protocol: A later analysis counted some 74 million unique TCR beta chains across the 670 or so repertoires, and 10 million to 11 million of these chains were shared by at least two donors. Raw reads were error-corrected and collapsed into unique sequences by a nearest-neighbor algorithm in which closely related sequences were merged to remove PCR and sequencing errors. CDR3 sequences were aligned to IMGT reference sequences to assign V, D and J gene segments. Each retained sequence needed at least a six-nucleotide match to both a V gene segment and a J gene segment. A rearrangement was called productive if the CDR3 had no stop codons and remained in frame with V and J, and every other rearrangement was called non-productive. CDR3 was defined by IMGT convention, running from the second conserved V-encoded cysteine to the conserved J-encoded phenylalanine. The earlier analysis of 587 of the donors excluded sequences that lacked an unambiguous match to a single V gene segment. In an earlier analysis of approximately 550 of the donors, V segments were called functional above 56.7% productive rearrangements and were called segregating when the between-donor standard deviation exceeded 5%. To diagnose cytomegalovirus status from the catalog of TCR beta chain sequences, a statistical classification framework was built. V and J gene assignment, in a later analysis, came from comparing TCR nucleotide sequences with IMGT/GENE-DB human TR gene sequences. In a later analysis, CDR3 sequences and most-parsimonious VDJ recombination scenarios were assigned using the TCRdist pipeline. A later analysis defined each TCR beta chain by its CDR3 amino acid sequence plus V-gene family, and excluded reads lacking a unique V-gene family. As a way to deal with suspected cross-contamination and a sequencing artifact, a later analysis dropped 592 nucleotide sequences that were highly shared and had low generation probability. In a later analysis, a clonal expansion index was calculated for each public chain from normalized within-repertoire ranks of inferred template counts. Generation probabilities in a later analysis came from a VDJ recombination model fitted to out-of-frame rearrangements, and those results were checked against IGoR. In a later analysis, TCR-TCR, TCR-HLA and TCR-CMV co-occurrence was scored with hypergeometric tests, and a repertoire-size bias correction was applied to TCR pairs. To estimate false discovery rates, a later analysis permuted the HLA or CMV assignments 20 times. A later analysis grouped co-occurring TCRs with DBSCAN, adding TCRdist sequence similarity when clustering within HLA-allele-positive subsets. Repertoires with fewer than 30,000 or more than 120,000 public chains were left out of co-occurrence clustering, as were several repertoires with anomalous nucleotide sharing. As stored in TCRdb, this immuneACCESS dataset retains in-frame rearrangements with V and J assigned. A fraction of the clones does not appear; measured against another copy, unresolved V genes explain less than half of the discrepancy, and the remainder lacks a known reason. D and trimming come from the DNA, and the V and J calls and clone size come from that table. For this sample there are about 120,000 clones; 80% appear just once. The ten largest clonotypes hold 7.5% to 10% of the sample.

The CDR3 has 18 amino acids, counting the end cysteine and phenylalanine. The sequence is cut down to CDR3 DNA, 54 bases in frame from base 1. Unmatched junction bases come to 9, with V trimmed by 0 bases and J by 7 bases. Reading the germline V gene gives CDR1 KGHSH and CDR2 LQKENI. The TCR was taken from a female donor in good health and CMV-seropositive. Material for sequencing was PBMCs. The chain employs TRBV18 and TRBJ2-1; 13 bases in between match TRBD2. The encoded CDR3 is CASSPPGLAGPLGNEQFF. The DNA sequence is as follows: TGTGCCAGCTCACCACCGGGACTAGCGGGGCCCCTCGGGAATGAGCAGTTCTTC.